Listed below are T cell receptor beta chains from one sample, sequenced in a study of cytomegalovirus exposure and HLA in healthy donors. The data were produced by immunoSEQ multiplex PCR, yet TCRdb's version contains in-frame clones alone and is incomplete. The sample holds 200,000 to 250,000 clones. Input material: PBMCs. Receptor source: a girl aged 2-10 years in good health and CMV-seropositive. The CDR3 runs from the conserved cysteine through the conserved F or W. A D gene is named only where the DNA matches it firmly.

d_call: NA
v_call: TRBV30
j_call: TRBJ2-2
cdr3_nt: TGTGCCTGGAGTTGGCTTAACGGGGAGCTGTTTTTT
cdr3_aa: CAWSWLNGELFF

d_call: TRBD1
v_call: TRBV28
j_call: TRBJ1-1
cdr3_nt: TGTGCCAGCAGTCCCCTGAGGACAGGCTTGAACACTGAAGCTTTCTTT
cdr3_aa: CASSPLRTGLNTEAFF

d_call: TRBD1
v_call: TRBV6-1
j_call: TRBJ1-5
cdr3_nt: TGTGCCAGCAGTCGACAGGGGGTGAGCAATCAGCCCCAGCATTTT
cdr3_aa: CASSRQGVSNQPQHF

d_call: NA
v_call: TRBV5-1
j_call: TRBJ2-3
cdr3_nt: TGCGCCAGCAGCTCAGGGGCAGTAAGGGATACGCAGTATTTT
cdr3_aa: CASSSGAVRDTQYF

d_call: TRBD2
v_call: TRBV5-1
j_call: TRBJ2-3
cdr3_nt: TGCGCCACCACGGGACTAGCGGGAGAGGATACGCAGTATTTT
cdr3_aa: CATTGLAGEDTQYF

d_call: TRBD1
v_call: TRBV5-1
j_call: TRBJ2-5
cdr3_nt: TGCGCCAGCAGCTTGGCGGGGACAGGAAGGGGACAAGAGACCCAGTACTTC
cdr3_aa: CASSLAGTGRGQETQYF

d_call: NA
v_call: TRBV11-2
j_call: TRBJ1-2
cdr3_nt: TGTGCCAGCAGCTTAGGGGGGTGGGGGGAAACCAACTATGGCTACACCTTC
cdr3_aa: CASSLGGWGETNYGYTF

d_call: NA
v_call: TRBV6-1
j_call: TRBJ2-3
cdr3_nt: TGTGCCAGCAGTGCCTCGATGGGGCGGGGAAGCACAGATACGCAGTATTTT
cdr3_aa: CASSASMGRGSTDTQYF

d_call: NA
v_call: TRBV7-9
j_call: TRBJ1-1
cdr3_nt: TGTGCCAGCACCTCGCCCTTTTCGGGCACTGAAGCTTTCTTT
cdr3_aa: CASTSPFSGTEAFF

d_call: TRBD2
v_call: TRBV4-2
j_call: TRBJ2-1
cdr3_nt: TGTGCCAGCAGCCAAGGGACCACGGGACTAGCGGGCCTCAATGAGCAGTTCTTC
cdr3_aa: CASSQGTTGLAGLNEQFF

d_call: NA
v_call: TRBV6-6
j_call: TRBJ1-5
cdr3_nt: TGTGCCAGCAGTTACGCCTCGACAGTGTCATATCAGCCCCAGCATTTT
cdr3_aa: CASSYASTVSYQPQHF

d_call: NA
v_call: TRBV5-4
j_call: TRBJ2-7
cdr3_nt: TGTGCCAGCAGCGGCCGGGACTCCTCCTACGAGCAGTACTTC
cdr3_aa: CASSGRDSSYEQYF

d_call: NA
v_call: TRBV9
j_call: TRBJ2-1
cdr3_nt: TGTGCCAGCAGCCCCGGGACTCCCGGGGCCTACAATGAGCAGTTCTTC
cdr3_aa: CASSPGTPGAYNEQFF

d_call: TRBD2
v_call: TRBV6-6
j_call: TRBJ2-7
cdr3_nt: TGTGCCAGCAGTCCTAGCGGGACAGCCTACGAGCAGTACTTC
cdr3_aa: CASSPSGTAYEQYF

d_call: NA
v_call: TRBV6-1
j_call: TRBJ1-2
cdr3_nt: TGTGCCAGGGACTGGGGCAGGGGAGGGAACTATGGCTACACCTTC
cdr3_aa: CARDWGRGGNYGYTF

d_call: NA
v_call: TRBV10-2
j_call: TRBJ1-2
cdr3_nt: TGCGCCAGCAGTGGTCAGGGAAACTATGGCTACACCTTC
cdr3_aa: CASSGQGNYGYTF

d_call: NA
v_call: TRBV2
j_call: TRBJ2-7
cdr3_nt: TGTGCCAGCTCTAGCTACGAGCAGTACTTC
cdr3_aa: CASSSYEQYF

d_call: NA
v_call: TRBV2
j_call: TRBJ2-7
cdr3_nt: TGTGCCAGCATCGGCGGGAATTACGAGCAGTACTTC
cdr3_aa: CASIGGNYEQYF

d_call: NA
v_call: TRBV5-6
j_call: TRBJ1-1
cdr3_nt: TGTGCCAGCAGCCCCGGGGACACACTCACTGAAGCTTCCTTT
cdr3_aa: CASSPGDTLTEASF

d_call: NA
v_call: TRBV27
j_call: TRBJ2-3
cdr3_nt: TGTGCCAGCAGTTCAGGGTGGGTAAGTAGTAGCACAGATACGCAGTATTTT
cdr3_aa: CASSSGWVSSSTDTQYF

d_call: TRBD2
v_call: TRBV19
j_call: TRBJ2-1
cdr3_nt: TGTGCCAGTAGTACCACGGGAGGATCCTACAATGAGCAGTTCTTC
cdr3_aa: CASSTTGGSYNEQFF

d_call: NA
v_call: TRBV18
j_call: TRBJ1-1
cdr3_nt: TGTGCCAGCTCGACAGTTAACACTGAAGCTTTCTTT
cdr3_aa: CASSTVNTEAFF

d_call: TRBD2
v_call: TRBV5-4
j_call: TRBJ2-2
cdr3_nt: TGTGCCAGCAGCTTAGGACTAGCGGGAGGGCCGCACACCGGGGAGCTGTTTTTT
cdr3_aa: CASSLGLAGGPHTGELFF

d_call: NA
v_call: TRBV5-1
j_call: TRBJ1-2
cdr3_nt: TGCGCCAGCAGCCCGGACAGCAACTATGGCTACACCTTC
cdr3_aa: CASSPDSNYGYTF

d_call: NA
v_call: TRBV5-1
j_call: TRBJ2-3
cdr3_nt: TGCGCCAGCAGCTTGGGCGCGGGACTCACGCAGTATTTT
cdr3_aa: CASSLGAGLTQYF

d_call: NA
v_call: TRBV25-1
j_call: TRBJ1-1
cdr3_nt: TGTGCCAGCAGTCAAGGCGGGTGGAACACTGAAGCTTTCTTT
cdr3_aa: CASSQGGWNTEAFF

d_call: TRBD1
v_call: TRBV5-1
j_call: TRBJ2-3
cdr3_nt: TGCGCCAGCAGCACAGGGGGCGCAGATACGCAGTATTTT
cdr3_aa: CASSTGGADTQYF

d_call: NA
v_call: TRBV7-2
j_call: TRBJ2-7
cdr3_nt: TGTGCCAGCAGCTTAGGGCTGTACTCCTACGAGCAGTACTTC
cdr3_aa: CASSLGLYSYEQYF

d_call: NA
v_call: TRBV28
j_call: TRBJ2-3
cdr3_nt: TGTGCCAGCAGCCTTCGGTCTAGCGTAAGCACAGATACGCAGTATTTT
cdr3_aa: CASSLRSSVSTDTQYF

d_call: NA
v_call: TRBV9
j_call: TRBJ2-1
cdr3_nt: TGTGCCAGCAGCGTAGGTCAGGGGACGCTCCAGTTCTTC
cdr3_aa: CASSVGQGTLQFF

d_call: TRBD1
v_call: TRBV10-1
j_call: TRBJ1-6
cdr3_nt: TGCGCCAGCAGTGCCGGGACAGGGGACAGCCCCCTCCACTTT
cdr3_aa: CASSAGTGDSPLHF

d_call: TRBD1
v_call: TRBV27
j_call: TRBJ2-7
cdr3_nt: TGTGCCAGCAGTCGGCAGGGGGCGACCTACGAGCAGTACTTC
cdr3_aa: CASSRQGATYEQYF

d_call: NA
v_call: TRBV7-8
j_call: TRBJ1-3
cdr3_nt: TGTGCCAGCAGCTATGACCAGGGAAACTCGTACGGGAGGGGAAACACCATATATTTT
cdr3_aa: CASSYDQGNSYGRGNTIYF

d_call: NA
v_call: TRBV2
j_call: TRBJ2-7
cdr3_nt: TGTGCCAGCAGTGGAGCGACAGGTTACTACGAGCAGTACTTC
cdr3_aa: CASSGATGYYEQYF

d_call: TRBD1
v_call: TRBV30
j_call: TRBJ1-1
cdr3_nt: TGTGCCTGGAGGGTATTAGGGGGCCCGAACACTGAAGCTTTCTTT
cdr3_aa: CAWRVLGGPNTEAFF

d_call: NA
v_call: TRBV11-2
j_call: TRBJ1-1
cdr3_nt: TGTGCCAGCAGCTTAGTCTTGGCCGGGACTGAAGCTTTCTTT
cdr3_aa: CASSLVLAGTEAFF

d_call: NA
v_call: TRBV15
j_call: TRBJ1-5
cdr3_nt: TGTGCCACCAGCGCCTTAGGGGGGGTTAATCAGCCCCAGCATTTT
cdr3_aa: CATSALGGVNQPQHF

d_call: NA
v_call: TRBV7-9
j_call: TRBJ2-5
cdr3_nt: TGTGCCAGCAGCCGCAGTCCCACGGAGACCCAGTACTTC
cdr3_aa: CASSRSPTETQYF

d_call: NA
v_call: TRBV27
j_call: TRBJ2-7
cdr3_nt: TGTGCCAGCAAAGCAGGTATAGGAATGGAGCAGTACTTC
cdr3_aa: CASKAGIGMEQYF

d_call: TRBD1
v_call: TRBV27
j_call: TRBJ1-1
cdr3_nt: TGTGCCAGCAGTCCGGAAACAGGGGAAGGGAACACTGAAGCTTTCTTT
cdr3_aa: CASSPETGEGNTEAFF

d_call: NA
v_call: TRBV6-5
j_call: TRBJ2-7
cdr3_nt: TGTGCCAGCAGTTGGGCTGGAGAGCAGTACTTC
cdr3_aa: CASSWAGEQYF

d_call: TRBD2
v_call: TRBV28
j_call: TRBJ2-5
cdr3_nt: TGTGCCAGCAGTTTTCCCCCTAGCGGGCAAGAGACCCAGTACTTC
cdr3_aa: CASSFPPSGQETQYF

d_call: NA
v_call: TRBV6-5
j_call: TRBJ1-1
cdr3_nt: TGTGCCAGCGCGTTTTTATCCCGGAACACTGAAGCTTTCTTT
cdr3_aa: CASAFLSRNTEAFF

d_call: TRBD1
v_call: TRBV28
j_call: TRBJ1-3
cdr3_nt: TGTGCCAGCAGTTTCCAGGGACAGGCCGCTGGAAACACCATATATTTT
cdr3_aa: CASSFQGQAAGNTIYF

d_call: NA
v_call: TRBV27
j_call: TRBJ2-7
cdr3_nt: TGTGCCAGCACGAGGAGGTCCCCCTACGAGCAGTACTTC
cdr3_aa: CASTRRSPYEQYF

d_call: NA
v_call: TRBV19
j_call: TRBJ1-2
cdr3_nt: TGTGCCAGTACGATAACGGGGGACGGCTACACCTTC
cdr3_aa: CASTITGDGYTF

d_call: TRBD1
v_call: TRBV6-5
j_call: TRBJ1-5
cdr3_nt: TGCGCCAGCAGAAAACAGGGGGGCGGGCCCCAGCATTTT
cdr3_aa: CASRKQGGGPQHF

d_call: TRBD1
v_call: TRBV14
j_call: TRBJ1-5
cdr3_nt: TGTGCCAGTGCCCAGGACAGGAATCAGCCCCAGCATTTT
cdr3_aa: CASAQDRNQPQHF

d_call: TRBD1
v_call: TRBV11-2
j_call: TRBJ1-6
cdr3_nt: TGTGCCAGCAGCCTGGGGACAGGGGCTAATTCACCCCTCCACTTT
cdr3_aa: CASSLGTGANSPLHF

d_call: NA
v_call: TRBV11-1
j_call: TRBJ1-4
cdr3_nt: TGTGCCAGCAGCTTAACACCAACTAATGAAAAACTGTTTTTT
cdr3_aa: CASSLTPTNEKLFF

d_call: NA
v_call: TRBV2
j_call: TRBJ2-7
cdr3_nt: TGTGCCAGCAGTACAGGGTACGAGCAGTACTTC
cdr3_aa: CASSTGYEQYF

d_call: NA
v_call: TRBV7-9
j_call: TRBJ1-1
cdr3_nt: TGTGCCAGCAGCTTAAATCTCGTGAACACTGAAGCTTTCTTT
cdr3_aa: CASSLNLVNTEAFF

d_call: NA
v_call: TRBV2
j_call: TRBJ2-6
cdr3_nt: TGTGCCAGCAGTGGGCTCCGCTCTGGGGCCAACGTCCTGACTTTC
cdr3_aa: CASSGLRSGANVLTF

d_call: NA
v_call: TRBV27
j_call: TRBJ2-2
cdr3_nt: TGTGCCAGCAGCTACCGGACTAATACGAACACCGGGGAGCTGTTTTTT
cdr3_aa: CASSYRTNTNTGELFF

d_call: NA
v_call: TRBV7-9
j_call: TRBJ2-3
cdr3_nt: TGTGCCAGCAGCTTCCGCCTCGCTCCTATTAGCACAGATACGCAGTATTTT
cdr3_aa: CASSFRLAPISTDTQYF

d_call: NA
v_call: TRBV9
j_call: TRBJ2-5
cdr3_nt: TGTGCCAGCAGCGTAGTTCCGTGGGGCGGAGAAATACAAGAGACCCAGTACTTC
cdr3_aa: CASSVVPWGGEIQETQYF

d_call: NA
v_call: TRBV5-4
j_call: TRBJ2-4
cdr3_nt: TGTGCCAGCAGCTTGGCCGGAGGGAAGGCCAAAAACATTCAGTACTTC
cdr3_aa: CASSLAGGKAKNIQYF

d_call: NA
v_call: TRBV6-1
j_call: TRBJ2-5
cdr3_nt: TGTGCCAGCAGTGAACAGGGGCGCACCTTAGAGACCCAGTACTTC
cdr3_aa: CASSEQGRTLETQYF